This entry lists 13 T cell receptor beta chains sequenced from one sample in a study of metastatic and nonmetastatic thyroid tumors. Every patient underwent thyroid surgery untreated. TCRdb used MiXCR to call clones anew from the PCR reads. The sample holds about 14,000 clones; approximately 22% are singletons and the top ten take roughly 4%. The sequenced sample was blood. The source of these receptors is a female donor with papillary thyroid cancer or a benign thyroid nodule (not recorded which). Some clones in this sample may be carry-over from other donors' samples.

This clone was observed a few times. The chain carries TRBV11-1 and TRBJ2-7, with D perhaps TRBD2 (5 bases). Germline CDR1 is SGHAT and CDR2 is FQDESV (reference sequence). With 3 bases removed from V and 3 bases from J, the gap between germline ends came to 9 bases. CDR3 length equals 13 residues. CDR3 nucleotide sequence: TGTGCCAGCAGCTTGGGAGAACACTACGAGCAGTACTTC. This translates into CASSLGEHYEQYF.

This clone was observed a few times. The chain carries TRBV2 and TRBJ2-1, with D possibly matching TRBD1 (5 bases). This CDR3 comprises 14 residues. The germline gives CDR1 SNHLY, CDR2 FYNNEI. V lost 7 bases to trimming and J lost 6 bases, with 16 bases between them. The CDR3 protein is CASKLDTPVNEQFF. For the CDR3, the DNA is TGTGCCAGCAAGCTGGACACTCCAGTCAATGAGCAGTTCTTC.

The V gene is TRBV7-9, the J gene TRBJ2-2, with 9 bases lining up with TRBD1. Germline CDR1 is SEHNR and CDR2 is FQNEAQ (reference sequence). The CDR3 loop spans 15 amino acids. V was clipped by 5 bases and J by 5 bases; unmatched bases: 6. The CDR3 sequence is CASSHRDRVTGELFF. The DNA for the CDR3 is TGTGCCAGCAGCCACCGGGACAGGGTAACCGGGGAGCTGTTTTTT.

This clone showed up many times. The gene calls are TRBV11-2 and TRBJ1-5; 8 nucleotides agree with TRBD1. The CDR3 runs 17 residues. V shed 3 bases and J 1 base; nucleotides not matched to a gene: 8. Germline CDR1 SGHAT, CDR2 FQNNGV. The CDR3 loop is CASSLGTGLLSNQPQHF. CDR3 coding DNA: TGTGCCAGCAGCTTGGGGACAGGTCTTTTAAGCAATCAGCCCCAGCATTTT.

Ten or more counts support this clone. V usage is TRBV11-1 and J usage is TRBJ2-6; D not resolved. The germline V gene encodes CDR1 SGHAT and CDR2 FQDESV (reference sequence). Trimming pared 1 base from V and 3 bases from J, leaving 4 bases between. The CDR3 loop spans 14 amino acids. This CDR3 reads CASSLVGGANVLTF. The CDR3 DNA reads as TGTGCCAGCAGCTTAGTAGGTGGGGCCAACGTCCTGACTTTC.

By sample share, this clone is medium-sized. This chain uses TRBV2 with TRBJ2-2; TRBD2 is a possible D gene (5 bases). Trimming removed 7 bases from V and 4 bases from J, with 16 bases in between. The CDR3 contains 15 residues. The germline V gene has CDR1 SNHLY and CDR2 FYNNEI. This chain's CDR3 is CASTGPAAGTGELFF. DNA of the CDR3: TGTGCCAGCACCGGGCCAGCGGCGGGCACCGGGGAGCTGTTTTTT.

This clone was recorded a few times. The V and J genes are TRBV24-1 and TRBJ2-1; 7 positions match TRBD2. Germline lookup yields CDR1 KGHDR and CDR2 SFDVKD. This CDR3 is built from 15 residues. With 6 bases clipped from V and 6 bases from J, the junction kept 10 bases outside the gene matches. DNA of the CDR3: TGTGCCACCAGTCATGTGGGAATAGCGGGCAATGAGCAGTTCTTC. Protein sequence: CATSHVGIAGNEQFF.

This clone is medium-sized by share. The rearrangement uses TRBV2 and TRBJ2-1, with D perhaps matching TRBD2 (6 bases). Germline CDR1 SNHLY, CDR2 FYNNEI. The CDR3 totals 15 residues. The V end was cut by 7 bases, the J end by 8 bases, with 21 bases between. CDR3 residues: CASIRTGVRAHEQFF. DNA for the CDR3: TGTGCCAGCATCCGGACGGGAGTTAGGGCACATGAGCAGTTCTTC.

Judged by abundance, this clone is medium-sized (0.01 to 0.1%). The chain is built from TRBV24-1 and TRBJ2-5, with a weak D call TRBD2 (6 bases). Trimming removed 3 bases from V and 9 bases from J, with 10 bases in between. The CDR3 spans 12 residues. From germline, CDR1 is KGHDR and CDR2 SFDVKD. CDR3 in amino acids: CATSDPGGPQYF. In nucleotides, the CDR3 is TGTGCCACCAGTGATCCCGGGGGTCCCCAGTACTTC.

In its sample, this clone ranks as medium-sized. J is TRBJ2-7 and V is TRBV28; D gene ambiguous. Trimming stripped 6 bases from V and 3 bases from J, with 9 bases between. The CDR3 covers 12 residues. Germline CDR1 and CDR2: MDHEN and SYDVKM. Written as DNA, the CDR3 is TGTGCCAGCAGCCACGGTAACTACGAGCAGTACGTC. It translates to CASSHGNYEQYV.

Concerning this clone: Here the CDR3 omits its conserved ending phenylalanine or tryptophan, so a read error is the likely source. The chain is built from TRBV20-1 and TRBJ2-2, with D possibly TRBD2 on 5 matching bases. CDR1 is DFQATT and CDR2 is SNEGSKA in the germline V gene (reference sequence). V gave up 2 bases and J gave up 5 bases, with 15 bases separating them. This CDR3 contains 15 residues. The chain's CDR3 is CSARKWRVGTGELFV. The CDR3 region has the DNA TGCAGTGCTAGAAAATGGCGGGTGGGAACCGGGGAGCTGTTTGTT.

The chain joins TRBV11-2 to TRBJ2-7; a weak D match, TRBD1 (6 bases). V lost 5 bases to trimming and J lost 0 bases, with 20 bases between them. Per germline, CDR1 SGHAT and CDR2 FQNNGV. The CDR3 loop spans 17 amino acids. CDR3 nucleotide sequence: TGTGCCAGCAGCCCCCCTCCACCGGGACACCACTCCTACGAGCAGTACTTC. This translates into CASSPPPPGHHSYEQYF.

The chain uses TRBV28 and TRBJ2-7; D call uncertain. Trimming stripped 6 bases from V and 2 bases from J, with 20 bases between. Germline CDR1 is MDHEN and CDR2 is SYDVKM. The CDR3 runs to 16 residues. The CDR3 DNA follows: TGTGCCAGCAGCGAGATCGGTTTCGGATCGACCTACGAGCAGTACTTC. It codes for CASSEIGFGSTYEQYF.